Below are 19 T cell receptor beta chains sequenced from a single sample in a study of T cells in tuberculosis. Profiled with immunoSEQ multiplex PCR; TCRdb holds only in-frame clones, not every one. This sample carries roughly 30,000 clones, 80% to 95% of them seen once, and the ten largest clones take about 2%. The specimen was PBMCs. The receptors stem from a donor aged 10-29 years with latent tuberculosis or without tuberculosis infection.

J is TRBJ2-5 and V is TRBV5-4; 11 bases fit TRBD2. CDR1 and CDR2 from the germline V gene are SGHNT and YYREEE (reference sequence). The V and J ends lost 4 bases and 0 bases, in that order; junction bases with no gene match: 2. This CDR3 has 15 amino acids. CDR3 bases: TGTGCCAGCAGCAGGGGACTAGCGGACCAAGAGACCCAGTACTTC. Protein: CASSRGLADQETQYF.

CDR3: CASSVGGGQNTEAFF. The CDR3 nucleotides are TGTGCCAGCAGCGTAGGTGGGGGACAGAACACTGAAGCTTTCTTT. V usage is TRBV9 and J usage is TRBJ1-1; a possible D gene is TRBD1 (6 bases). V shed 0 bases and J shed 1 base, with 10 bases lying between them. Germline-derived CDR1 and CDR2 are SGDLS and YYNGEE. The CDR3 sequence is 15 residues long.

The V and J genes are TRBV7-9 and TRBJ2-6, with 7 bases lining up with TRBD1. CDR3 length: 19 amino acids. V trimming: 6 bases; J trimming: 1 base; junction bases outside the gene matches: 15. CDR1 and CDR2 (germline): SEHNR, FQNEAQ (reference sequence). The CDR3 sequence: CASSKGAAAMRSGANVLTF. The CDR3, as DNA: TGTGCCAGCAGTAAGGGGGCAGCAGCAATGCGGTCTGGGGCCAACGTCCTGACTTTC.

This clone came up a few times. The V and J genes are TRBV7-9 and TRBJ2-1; TRBD1 agrees at 9 bases. With 3 bases clipped from V and 5 bases from J, the junction kept 5 bases outside the gene matches. Germline V CDR1 and CDR2: SEHNR, FQNEAQ (reference sequence). CDR3 length: 15 residues. CDR3 region: CASSFRDRVHNEQFF. CDR3 DNA sequence: TGTGCCAGCAGCTTCCGGGACAGGGTCCACAATGAGCAGTTCTTC.

This chain links TRBV2 with TRBJ2-3; 7 bases are shared with TRBD1. V was clipped by 6 bases and J by 5 bases; unmatched bases: 11. CDR3 size: 15 residues. Germline V gene lookup returns CDR1 SNHLY and CDR2 FYNNEI. CDR3 sequence: CASSLGQTTQDTQYF. The CDR3 DNA is TGTGCCAGCAGCCTGGGACAGACTACTCAAGATACGCAGTATTTT. The entire variable domain, with the rest obtained from reference TRBV2 and TRBJ2-3, is as follows: EPEVTQTPSHQVTQMGQEVILRCVPISNHLYFYWYRQILGQKVEFLVSFYNNEISEKSEIFDDQFSVERPDGSNFTLKIRSTKLEDSAMYFCASSLGQTTQDTQYFGPGTRLTVL.

V is TRBV27 and J is TRBJ2-3; TRBD2 aligns across 10 bases. Germline V gene data show CDR1 as MNHEY and CDR2 as SMNVEV (reference sequence). The CDR3 has 15 residues. The trim removed 6 bases at V and 5 bases at J, leaving 8 bases unmatched. The CDR3 coding sequence is TGTGCCAGCAGCCCCCTAGCGGGAGTCGAAGATACGCAGTATTTT. Protein: CASSPLAGVEDTQYF.

The V call is TRBV10-3, the J call TRBJ2-5; TRBD1 might be the D (5 bases). Trimming pared 3 bases from V and 1 base from J, leaving 21 bases between. Germline V CDR1 and CDR2: ENHRY, SYGVKD. This CDR3 is built from 18 residues. CDR3 loop: CAISDVEIQDNRQETQYF. The DNA of the CDR3 is TGTGCCATCAGTGATGTCGAGATTCAGGACAACCGCCAAGAGACCCAGTACTTC.

The rearrangement links TRBV30 to TRBJ2-2, with 7 positions matching TRBD2. Germline CDR1 reads GTSNPN; CDR2 reads SVGIG (reference sequence). V lost 3 bases and J lost 4; bases outside the gene matches: 5. This CDR3 has 14 residues. Here the CDR3 DNA reads TGTGCCTGGAGAAGACTAGCACCCACCGGGGAGCTGTTTTTT. It specifies CAWRRLAPTGELFF.

The V and J genes are TRBV5-1 and TRBJ1-3; 7 positions agree with TRBD1. The CDR3 sequence is 16 residues long. Trimming cost V 1 base and J 4 bases; bases outside gene matches: 8. Germline V CDR1 and CDR2: SGHRS, YFSETQ. CDR3 nucleotides: TGCGCCAGCAGCTTGCCCCAGACAGGGCGCGGAAACACCATATATTTT. Protein: CASSLPQTGRGNTIYF.

The rearrangement links TRBV5-4 to TRBJ1-2; no clear D. The CDR3 extends over 13 amino acids. Germline assignment: CDR1 SGHNT and CDR2 YYREEE (reference sequence). V was pared by 0 bases and J by 6 bases, with 9 bases between. The CDR3 region is CASSLARRDGYTF. CDR3 sequence (DNA): TGTGCCAGCAGCTTGGCCAGGAGGGATGGCTACACCTTC.

The chain links TRBV4-3 to TRBJ2-1, with 9 bases lining up with TRBD2. Germline V gives CDR1 LGHNA, CDR2 YSLEER. The V and J ends lost 0 bases and 10 bases, in that order; junction bases with no gene match: 13. The CDR3 is 17 residues long. CDR3 DNA: TGCGCCAGCAGCCAAGAATCATCAGCGGGGGGCGTCGGGGAGCAGTTCTTC. It codes for CASSQESSAGGVGEQFF.

CDR3 sequence (DNA): TGTGCCAGCGGTCAAAGACAGGGGGCGGCAGATACGCAGTATTTT. Translating it yields CASGQRQGAADTQYF. V is TRBV28 and J is TRBJ2-3; 10 bases map to TRBD1. With V trimmed by 8 bases and J by 4 bases, 9 bases remained unmatched. Germline-derived CDR1 and CDR2 are MDHEN and SYDVKM. The CDR3 length is 15 residues. Drawing the rest from reference TRBV28 and TRBJ2-3, the complete variable domain is DVKVTQSSRYLVKRTGEKVFLECVQDMDHENMFWYRQDPGLGLRLIYFSYDVKMKEKGDIPEGYSVSREKKERFSLILESASTNQTSMYLCASGQRQGAADTQYFGPGTRLTVL.

This chain uses TRBV7-2 with TRBJ2-5, with D possibly matching TRBD2 (6 bases). The CDR3 covers 16 residues. Deletions cut 5 bases from V and 4 bases from J, with 20 bases between. Germline V gives CDR1 SGHTA, CDR2 FQGNSA. The CDR3 protein is CASSLDGGSVLETQYF. The CDR3 DNA reads as TGTGCCAGCAGCCTTGACGGGGGATCTGTCCTAGAGACCCAGTACTTC.

The chain has TRBV28 and TRBJ1-4; possible D gene TRBD1, 5 bases. Germline CDR1 is MDHEN and CDR2 is SYDVKM. Trimming stripped 6 bases from V and 8 bases from J, with 19 bases between. This CDR3 contains 15 residues. CDR3: CASSRNRGRGEKLFF. The CDR3 DNA follows: TGTGCCAGCAGCCGAAACAGAGGCCGGGGGGAAAAACTGTTTTTT.

This chain joins TRBV5-1 and TRBJ2-7, with D perhaps matching TRBD1 (6 bases). The CDR3 is 16 amino acids. V was clipped by 5 bases and J by 0 bases, with 18 bases between them. The germline V gene has CDR1 SGHRS and CDR2 YFSETQ. The CDR3 sequence is CASRGTNRDNSYEQYF. CDR3 nucleotide sequence: TGCGCCAGCAGAGGCACTAACCGGGACAACTCCTACGAGCAGTACTTC.

The J gene is TRBJ1-1, the V gene TRBV27, with a tentative D call TRBD1 (5 bases). The germline CDR1 and CDR2 sequences are MNHEY and SMNVEV (reference sequence). This CDR3 comprises 15 residues. Trimming pared 3 bases from V and 4 bases from J, leaving 15 bases between. CDR3 DNA sequence: TGTGCCAGCAGTTTTTTTCGGGGGTTGGCCACTGAAGCTTTCTTT. Translated: CASSFFRGLATEAFF.

The chain uses TRBV7-2 and TRBJ2-3, with unresolved D. The CDR3 consists of 12 residues. Between the trimmed V and J ends, which lost 6 bases and 2 bases, there was a span of 6 bases. Germline CDR1 and CDR2: SGHTA and FQGNSA. The CDR3 coding sequence is TGTGCCAGCAGAATCTCCACAGATACGCAGTATTTT. Translating it yields CASRISTDTQYF.

The V gene is TRBV10-1, the J gene TRBJ1-4; D call uncertain. The CDR3 extends over 19 amino acids. V was cut by 0 bases and J by 3 bases, with 20 bases left in between. Germline V lookup: CDR1 WNHNN, CDR2 SYGVQD (reference sequence). The CDR3 loop reads CASSESGRQRQPANEKLFF. In nucleotides, the CDR3 is TGCGCCAGCAGTGAGTCAGGTAGGCAGAGACAACCGGCTAATGAAAAACTGTTTTTT.

The J gene is TRBJ1-2, the V gene TRBV6-5, with a tentative D call TRBD1 (5 bases). The CDR3 runs to 13 residues. V lost 5 bases and J 4 bases, leaving 11 bases between the germline ends. Germline V gives CDR1 MNHEY, CDR2 SVGAGI. The CDR3 sequence is CASSPTEGYGYTF. Here the CDR3 DNA reads TGTGCCAGCAGTCCGACAGAAGGCTATGGCTACACCTTC.